The 23 T cell receptor beta chains reported below all come from one sample, sequenced in a study of T cells in Graves' hyperthyroidism and ophthalmopathy. Amplified TCR beta CDR3 regions came from RNA transcripts. With the HTBI primer set, the TCR CDR3 went through a first round of RT-PCR. TCRdb passed the multiplex PCR reads through MiXCR, listing each CDR3 protein once. The sample records more than 300,000 distinct CDR3 sequences, less than 20% being singletons. Sequencing was performed on blood. The receptor set was obtained from a man between 18 and 29 years old with Graves' ophthalmopathy.

In this sample, this clonotype turned up once. V gene TRBV9 combines with J gene TRBJ1-6; D not resolved. The CDR3 sequence is 15 residues long. The V end lost 3 bases, the J end lost 7 bases, and 14 bases lay between the germline ends. The V gene's germline CDR1 is SGDLS and CDR2 YYNGEE. The CDR3 is CASSGETERNSPLHF. The CDR3 bases are TGTGCCAGCAGCGGGGAGACGGAGAGGAATTCACCCCTCCACTTT.

Points on this clonotype: One base away lies a much larger clone, so this may be a sequencing read error. The CDR3 loop reads CASSPGAGRGEQYF. In DNA form, the CDR3 reads TGTGCCAGCAGCCCCGGGGCCGGGCGGGGCGAGCAGTACTTC. This sequence joins TRBV3-1 and TRBJ2-7; a possible D gene is TRBD2 (6 bases). CDR1 LGHDT and CDR2 YNNKEL come from the germline V gene (reference sequence). With 4 bases removed from V and 6 bases from J, the gap between germline ends came to 16 bases. This CDR3 is built from 14 residues.

This clonotype was seen repeatedly, ten times or more. The chain uses TRBV3-1 and TRBJ2-1; 11 bases agree with TRBD1. V shed 4 bases, J shed 2 bases, and the junction held 4 bases outside the gene matches. Germline V gene lookup returns CDR1 LGHDT and CDR2 YNNKEL (reference sequence). This CDR3 has 16 amino acids. The CDR3 reads CASSLGTGGPYNEQFF. The CDR3 nucleotides read TGTGCCAGCAGCCTCGGGACAGGGGGGCCCTACAATGAGCAGTTCTTC.

In nucleotides, the CDR3 is TGTGCCAGCTCACCGGATAGCGGGGTGAACACCGGGGAGCTGTTTTTT. Protein sequence: CASSPDSGVNTGELFF. The chain carries TRBV18 and TRBJ2-2; TRBD2 matches at 8 bases. This CDR3 region has 16 residues. Germline V lookup: CDR1 KGHSH, CDR2 LQKENI. Losses at the gene ends were 3 bases for V and 1 base for J; bases not matched to a gene: 4.

V gene TRBV3-1 combines with J gene TRBJ2-6; D not resolved. The CDR3 extends over 16 amino acids. V lost 0 bases, J lost 7 bases, and 13 bases lay in between. CDR1 and CDR2 (germline): LGHDT, YNNKEL (reference sequence). The CDR3 spells CASSQDWLSSANVLTF. CDR3 in DNA: TGTGCCAGCAGCCAAGATTGGCTGTCTAGTGCCAACGTCCTGACTTTC.

V is TRBV6-1 and J is TRBJ2-5; D might be TRBD1 or TRBD2, each matching 6 bases. This CDR3 has 14 residues. V dropped 5 bases and J dropped 4 bases, with 14 bases sitting between them. Germline CDR1 reads MNHNS; CDR2 reads SASEGT. CDR3: CASSWGSGAETQYF. DNA for the CDR3: TGTGCCAGCAGTTGGGGGTCGGGGGCAGAGACCCAGTACTTC.

This clonotype has more than one count but fewer than ten. The rearrangement uses TRBV7-3 and TRBJ1-6; 7 bases are a match to TRBD1. The CDR3 is 16 amino acids. Germline V gene data show CDR1 as SGHTA and CDR2 as FQGTGA. The V segment lost 6 bases and the J segment 6 bases; nucleotides outside the gene matches: 11. The DNA for the CDR3 is TGTGCCAGCAGACTCAACGACAGGGCGGTTAATTCACCCCTCCACTTT. As protein: CASRLNDRAVNSPLHF.

In this sample, this clonotype turned up a few times. The chain recombines TRBV5-1 with TRBJ2-1; 7 bases fit TRBD2. This CDR3 has 15 residues. Germline-derived CDR1 and CDR2 are SGHRS and YFSETQ. The ends lost 4 bases at V and 2 bases at J; junction bases unmatched: 6. The CDR3 spells CASSRDAGAYNEQFF. The CDR3 nucleotides are TGCGCCAGCAGCAGGGACGCGGGGGCCTACAATGAGCAGTTCTTC.

In DNA, the CDR3 is TGTGCCAGCAGCGTTTCCGGGACAGAGGATCAGCCCCAGCATTTT. Translating it yields CASSVSGTEDQPQHF. This chain joins TRBV9 and TRBJ1-5; 7 bases agree with TRBD1. Trimming took 2 bases from V and 5 from J; bases not matched to a gene: 7. Germline V gives CDR1 SGDLS, CDR2 YYNGEE. The CDR3 has 15 amino acids.

About this clonotype: One end of the junction does not line up with germline, which may come from a read error. The chain carries TRBV10-3 and TRBJ2-5, with D unclear. The germline CDR1 and CDR2 sequences are ENHRY and SYGVKD. The CDR3 totals 15 residues. In DNA form, the CDR3 reads TGTGCCATCAGTGAGGGACGAGAGTACCAAGGGACCCAGTACTTC. Protein product: CAISEGREYQGTQYF.

This clonotype has ten or more counts. V gene TRBV5-1 combines with J gene TRBJ1-2; TRBD1 agrees at 9 bases. Losses at the gene ends were 4 bases for V and 8 bases for J; bases not matched to a gene: 9. The CDR3 loop spans 14 amino acids. Germline-derived CDR1 and CDR2 are SGHRS and YFSETQ. The CDR3 DNA follows: TGCGCCAGCAGCCGCCCGGGACAGGGAGGGGGCTACACCTTC. Its translation: CASSRPGQGGGYTF.

Many counts were recorded for this clonotype. This chain links TRBV7-9 with TRBJ2-3, with 7 nucleotides matching TRBD1. Germline CDR1 SEHNR, CDR2 FQNEAQ (reference sequence). V gave up 5 bases and J gave up 2 bases; unmatched junction bases: 7. The CDR3 has 15 residues. The CDR3 region has the DNA TGTGCCAGCAGCCTCCGGACAGGTTCCACAGATACGCAGTATTTT. This encodes CASSLRTGSTDTQYF.

This clonotype was recorded a few times. The J gene is TRBJ2-4, the V gene TRBV5-1; possibly TRBD2 for D (7 bases). Per the germline V gene, CDR1 is SGHRS and CDR2 is YFSETQ. V was shortened by 4 bases and J by 0 bases, with 17 bases between the two germline ends. This CDR3 contains 17 residues. The CDR3 loop reads CASSSGTSWGAKNIQYF. The CDR3, as DNA: TGCGCCAGCAGCAGCGGGACAAGCTGGGGAGCCAAAAACATTCAGTACTTC.

Only one count was recorded for this clonotype. Possible read error: a much larger clone is one base away. The chain has TRBV12-5 and TRBJ1-1; D is unresolved. The germline gives CDR1 LGHNT, CDR2 FRNRAP. This CDR3 is built from 12 residues. The CDR3 region is CAGGLEGTEAFF. The CDR3 DNA reads TGTGCTGGTGGTTTGGAGGGAACTGAAGCTTTCTTT. Filled out from reference TRBV12-5 and TRBJ1-1, the complete variable domain reads DARVTQTPRHKVTEMGQEVTMRCQPILGHNTVFWYRQTMMQGLELLAYFRNRAPLDDSGMPKDRFSAEMPDATLATLKIQPSEPRDSAVYFCAGGLEGTEAFFGQGTRLTVV.

This clonotype was recorded a few times. The chain links TRBV12-3 or TRBV12-4 to TRBJ1-2; perhaps TRBD1 as D (5 bases). This CDR3 is 14 amino acids long. Trimming cost V 6 bases and J 4 bases, with 15 bases left between them. DNA of the CDR3: TGTGCCAGCAGCACCCAAGGGGCGGGCTATGGCTACACCTTC. Its protein is CASSTQGAGYGYTF.

About this clonotype itself: Sequence at one end of the junction differs from germline and may be a read error. The CDR3 loop is CAISESAAGDYDQYF. The CDR3 DNA sequence: TGTGCCATCAGTGAGTCCGCGGCCGGTGACTACGATCAGTACTTC. The J gene is TRBJ2-7, the V gene TRBV10-3; perhaps TRBD2 as D (5 bases). The germline V gene encodes CDR1 ENHRY and CDR2 SYGVKD. CDR3 length: 15 residues.

The table lists this clonotype with a few counts. The V and J genes are TRBV19 and TRBJ2-7; D unresolved. The length of the CDR3 is 13 residues. Germline values: CDR1 LNHDA, CDR2 SQIVND (reference sequence). V was pared by 7 bases and J by 2 bases, with 12 bases between. CDR3 coding DNA: TGTGCCAGTAATTTAAGGCCCACCTACGAGCAGTACTTC. It yields the protein CASNLRPTYEQYF.

The V call is TRBV6-1, the J call TRBJ2-7, with no clear D. CDR3 length: 13 amino acids. Germline V lookup: CDR1 MNHNS, CDR2 SASEGT. The germline V and J ends were trimmed by 6 bases and 4 bases, with 13 bases remaining between them. CDR3: CASSRTDVYEQYF. In DNA, the CDR3 is TGTGCCAGCAGCCGGACCGACGTTTACGAGCAGTACTTC.

The V and J genes are TRBV6-1 and TRBJ1-2; 7 bases match TRBD1. The junction had 9 bases not matched to a gene; V was cut back by 6 bases and J by 8 bases. The CDR3 runs 13 residues. Germline CDR1 is MNHNS and CDR2 is SASEGT. The CDR3 nucleotides are TGTGCCAGCAGCTACACAGGACAGGACGGCTACACCTTC. Protein: CASSYTGQDGYTF.

This clonotype was recorded at least ten times. The V call is TRBV7-2, the J call TRBJ2-7; 8 nucleotides align to TRBD2. This CDR3 is 16 amino acids long. Germline values: CDR1 SGHTA, CDR2 FQGNSA. J was trimmed by 2 bases and V by 1 base; bases with no gene match: 7. This chain's CDR3 is CASSLDGGGNPYEQYF. CDR3 nucleotide sequence: TGTGCCAGCAGCTTAGACGGGGGGGGGAACCCCTACGAGCAGTACTTC.

A note on this clonotype: One base away lies a much larger clone, so this may be a sequencing read error. The chain links TRBV18 to TRBJ1-2; D is undetermined. From germline, CDR1 is KGHSH and CDR2 LQKENI. This CDR3 is 14 amino acids long. The CDR3 region is CASSRRSDDYDYTF. DNA for the CDR3: TGTGCCAGCTCCCGCAGGTCCGATGACTATGACTACACCTTC.

The chain couples TRBV9 to TRBJ1-2; weak D call: TRBD1 (6 bases). The germline gives CDR1 SGDLS, CDR2 YYNGEE. The length of the CDR3 is 16 residues. V gave up 0 bases and J gave up 7 bases, with 19 bases separating them. CDR3: CASSVGTGQLFRGYTF. The DNA for the CDR3 is TGTGCCAGCAGCGTAGGAACAGGGCAACTCTTTCGTGGCTACACCTTC.

This clonotype was found a few times. This chain connects TRBV5-1 to TRBJ2-7, with D tentatively TRBD1 (6 bases). CDR3 length: 14 residues. The ends were cut back, 0 bases at V and 7 bases at J, with 14 bases in the middle. Germline CDR1 reads SGHRS; CDR2 reads YFSETQ. Here the CDR3 DNA reads TGCGCCAGCAGCTTGGAAGGGACAAATCAAGAGCAGTACTTC. It is translated as CASSLEGTNQEQYF.